A single sample gave rise to the 26 T cell receptor beta chains below, sequenced in a study of blood T cell repertoires in COVID-19. Sequenced by immunoSEQ multiplex PCR; TCRdb stores in-frame clones only, minus some. The table has about 170,000 clones, approximately 80% seen once; the top ten hold roughly 8.1%. The sequenced sample consisted of peripheral blood. Receptor source: an elderly woman with COVID-19, enrolled during active disease.

This clone was picked up a small number of times. The chain has TRBV7-9 and TRBJ2-3; 8 bases are a match to TRBD2. After removal of 6 bases from V and 1 base from J, the junction contained 9 bases not matched to a gene. The CDR3 is 16 residues long. The germline CDR1 and CDR2 sequences are SEHNR and FQNEAQ (reference sequence). CDR3 sequence (DNA): TGTGCCAGCAGATCGCCGGGACTAGGGGGCACAGATACGCAGTATTTT. As protein: CASRSPGLGGTDTQYF.

Concerning this clone: Other DNA variants within this sample encode the same CDR3. This chain connects TRBV2 to TRBJ1-5, with 7 bases fitting TRBD1. Germline V gene lookup returns CDR1 SNHLY and CDR2 FYNNEI. CDR3 length: 14 residues. The V segment lost 6 bases and the J segment 2 bases; nucleotides outside the gene matches: 4. The CDR3: CASSGTGGNQPQHF. Written as DNA, the CDR3 is TGTGCCAGCAGCGGTACAGGGGGCAATCAGCCCCAGCATTTT.

The chain is built from TRBV6-5 and TRBJ1-1; a weak D match, TRBD1 (6 bases). The CDR3 totals 15 residues. With 5 bases removed from V and 4 bases from J, the gap between germline ends came to 17 bases. CDR1 MNHEY and CDR2 SVGAGI come from the germline V gene. The CDR3: CASSQRGWLGTEAFF. Written as DNA, the CDR3 is TGTGCCAGCAGTCAGAGGGGGTGGCTGGGCACTGAAGCTTTCTTT.

The chain uses TRBV2 and TRBJ2-1; D might be TRBD1 (6 bases). Trimming took off 5 bases at V and 2 bases at J, with 13 bases between the two ends. This CDR3 is built from 15 residues. Germline lookup yields CDR1 SNHLY and CDR2 FYNNEI. CDR3 amino acids: CASSPGQLAYNEQFF. The CDR3, as DNA: TGTGCCAGCAGTCCAGGACAGCTGGCCTACAATGAGCAGTTCTTC.

Only a few counts were recorded for this clone. The CDR3, as DNA: TGTGCCAGCAGCAGGGGTTGGTCCTACGAGCAGTACTTC. The encoded protein is CASSRGWSYEQYF. The V call is TRBV2, the J call TRBJ2-7; the D gene is possibly TRBD1 (6 bases). Germline V gene lookup returns CDR1 SNHLY and CDR2 FYNNEI. CDR3 length equals 13 residues. V was clipped by 6 bases and J by 1 base, with 10 bases between them.

V usage is TRBV6-4 and J usage is TRBJ1-6; the match to TRBD1 covers 10 bases. The V gene end was trimmed by 6 bases and the J gene end by 8 bases; junction bases not matched to a gene: 7. Germline V gene data show CDR1 as MRHNA and CDR2 as SNTAGT. The CDR3 consists of 15 residues. In nucleotides, the CDR3 is TGTGCCAGCAGCTCCATGGGACAGGGGTATTCACCCCTCCACTTT. The encoded protein is CASSSMGQGYSPLHF.

The sample holds a few counts of this clone. V is TRBV7-9 and J is TRBJ2-5; D gene uncertain. CDR1 SEHNR and CDR2 FQNEAQ come from the germline V gene (reference sequence). This CDR3 has 12 amino acids. Trimming removed 1 base from V and 3 bases from J, with 3 bases in between. CDR3 sequence reads: CASSLVKETQYF. CDR3 coding DNA: TGTGCCAGCAGCTTAGTTAAAGAGACCCAGTACTTC.

V and J are TRBV5-1 and TRBJ2-3, with TRBD1 identical over 11 bases. CDR1 and CDR2 from the germline V gene are SGHRS and YFSETQ. The CDR3 has 16 residues. Losses at the gene ends were 6 bases for V and 3 bases for J; bases not matched to a gene: 9. The CDR3 protein is CASTTLGQGATDTQYF. CDR3 DNA sequence: TGCGCCAGCACTACTCTCGGACAGGGGGCGACAGATACGCAGTATTTT.

V usage is TRBV6-5 and J usage is TRBJ1-1; possible D gene TRBD1, 6 bases. The ends were cut back, 6 bases at V and 1 base at J, with 12 bases in the middle. CDR1 is MNHEY and CDR2 is SVGAGI in the germline V gene. CDR3 length: 14 amino acids. This chain's CDR3 is CASSRGRGNTEAFF. CDR3 nucleotides: TGTGCCAGCAGCAGGGGCCGGGGGAACACTGAAGCTTTCTTT.

The V and J genes are TRBV25-1 and TRBJ2-5, with 13 bases fitting TRBD2. The ends lost 5 bases at V and 4 bases at J; junction bases unmatched: 13. CDR3 length: 18 amino acids. Per germline, CDR1 MGHDK and CDR2 SYGVNS. The CDR3 protein is CASSRTSGGGSVRETQYF. In nucleotides, the CDR3 is TGTGCCAGCAGTCGGACTAGCGGGGGCGGTTCGGTGAGAGAGACCCAGTACTTC.

V gene TRBV5-1 combines with J gene TRBJ2-2; possibly TRBD1 for D (5 bases). V was cut by 1 base and J by 4 bases, with 11 bases left in between. Germline V lookup: CDR1 SGHRS, CDR2 YFSETQ. This CDR3 comprises 15 residues. The CDR3 here is CASSLTRQSTGELFF. The CDR3 DNA reads TGCGCCAGCAGCTTGACTCGACAGAGCACCGGGGAGCTGTTTTTT.

V gene TRBV9 combines with J gene TRBJ1-1, with D maybe TRBD1 (5 bases). V was trimmed by 4 bases and J by 0 bases, leaving 16 bases between them. Germline assignment: CDR1 SGDLS and CDR2 YYNGEE. The CDR3 consists of 16 residues. In nucleotides, the CDR3 is TGTGCCAGCAGCCCTACTCCGACAGATATGAACACTGAAGCTTTCTTT. The encoded protein is CASSPTPTDMNTEAFF.

This sequence joins TRBV11-2 and TRBJ2-3; TRBD2 agrees at 12 bases. V gave up 4 bases and J gave up 5 bases; unmatched junction bases: 7. Germline CDR1 and CDR2: SGHAT and FQNNGV. The CDR3 runs 16 residues. In DNA, the CDR3 is TGTGCCAGCAGCTCTACTAGCGGGAGGCCTGGAGATACGCAGTATTTT. This gives the protein CASSSTSGRPGDTQYF.

The V gene is TRBV28, the J gene TRBJ2-7; 7 bases fit TRBD1. The V and J ends lost 5 bases and 3 bases, in that order; junction bases with no gene match: 13. CDR3 length equals 16 residues. Germline CDR1 is MDHEN and CDR2 is SYDVKM. DNA of the CDR3: TGTGCCAGCAGTCCCCTTGGGACAGCCACTCTCTACGAGCAGTACTTC. Protein: CASSPLGTATLYEQYF.

The chain employs TRBV3-1 (or the pseudogene TRBV3-2) and TRBJ2-2; TRBD2 aligns across 8 bases. The length of the CDR3 is 17 residues. Germline CDR1 and CDR2: LGHDT and YNNKEL (reference sequence). With 2 bases clipped from V and 4 bases from J, the junction kept 9 bases outside the gene matches. The CDR3 loop reads CASSQSGTRTFTGELFF. For the CDR3, the DNA is TGTGCCAGCAGCCAATCGGGGACTAGAACCTTCACCGGGGAGCTGTTTTTT.

This clone appeared a single time. This chain joins TRBV4-1 and TRBJ1-1; D not resolved. This CDR3 spans 14 amino acids. Trimming stripped 4 bases from V and 1 base from J, with 10 bases between. Germline loops: CDR1 MGHRA, CDR2 YSYEKL. This CDR3 reads CASSRFTENTEAFF. CDR3 in DNA: TGCGCCAGCAGCCGCTTCACAGAGAACACTGAAGCTTTCTTT.

The chain has TRBV3-1 (or the pseudogene TRBV3-2) and TRBJ1-5; weak D call: TRBD1 (6 bases). The CDR3 runs to 12 residues. Trimming took 4 bases from V and 9 from J, leaving 10 bases between them. Germline-derived CDR1 and CDR2 are LGHDT and YNNKEL (reference sequence). CDR3 loop: CASSPLRGPQHF. The CDR3 DNA follows: TGTGCCAGCAGCCCCCTCAGGGGGCCCCAGCATTTT.

The gene calls are TRBV6-6 and TRBJ1-1; 7 bases are shared with TRBD1. The CDR3 consists of 14 residues. J lost 0 bases, V lost 8 bases, and 6 bases had no gene match. Germline CDR1 reads MNHNY; CDR2 reads SVGAGI (reference sequence). Written as DNA, the CDR3 is TGTGCCAGCTCCCAGGACAGGTTGAACACTGAAGCTTTCTTT. It translates to CASSQDRLNTEAFF.

The V and J genes are TRBV9 and TRBJ1-1, with D possibly matching TRBD1 (6 bases). Trimming shortened V by 0 bases and J by 7 bases, and 7 bases separated the two germline ends. Looked up from germline, CDR1 is SGDLS and CDR2 is YYNGEE. CDR3 length: 12 residues. The CDR3 region is CASSVGGGEAFF. DNA for the CDR3: TGTGCCAGCAGCGTAGGAGGGGGTGAAGCTTTCTTT.

The rearrangement joins TRBV3-1 (or the pseudogene TRBV3-2) to TRBJ2-7, with 7 bases matching TRBD1. Germline CDR1 LGHDT, CDR2 YNNKEL (reference sequence). This CDR3 has 16 residues. Losses at the gene ends were 1 base for V and 6 bases for J; bases not matched to a gene: 12. The chain's CDR3 is CASSQGTPGQYFEQYF. CDR3 sequence (DNA): TGTGCCAGCAGCCAAGGAACCCCGGGACAGTATTTCGAGCAGTACTTC.

The chain has TRBV5-1 and TRBJ1-4; 11 bases map to TRBD1. This CDR3 region has 14 residues. From germline, CDR1 is SGHRS and CDR2 YFSETQ. J gave up 8 bases and V 4 bases, and 4 bases lay outside the gene matches. The CDR3 DNA is TGCGCCAGCAGCGGTGGACAGGGGGCGGAAAAACTGTTTTTT. Amino acid sequence: CASSGGQGAEKLFF.

The table lists this clone with a few counts. The chain couples TRBV9 to TRBJ2-1, with TRBD2 matching over 11 bases. After removal of 4 bases from V and 4 bases from J, the junction contained 1 base not matched to a gene. This CDR3 has 14 residues. The germline gives CDR1 SGDLS, CDR2 YYNGEE. This chain's CDR3 is CASSPSGRYNEQFF. In DNA form, the CDR3 reads TGTGCCAGCAGCCCTAGCGGGAGGTACAATGAGCAGTTCTTC.

The chain employs TRBV6-1 and TRBJ2-2; D possibly corresponds to TRBD1 (5 bases). In germline, CDR1 is MNHNS, CDR2 SASEGT. The CDR3 spans 15 residues. The germline V and J ends were trimmed by 0 bases and 6 bases, with 11 bases remaining between them. The CDR3 here is CASSEAGAKAGELFF. As DNA, the CDR3 is TGTGCCAGCAGTGAAGCAGGGGCGAAGGCCGGGGAGCTGTTTTTT.

J is TRBJ2-5 and V is TRBV10-3; 12 bases match TRBD2. The CDR3 contains 17 residues. V lost 2 bases and J lost 2; bases outside the gene matches: 6. From germline, CDR1 is ENHRY and CDR2 SYGVKD. The CDR3 coding sequence is TGTGCCATCAGTGAGCTCTCAGGACTAGCGGGGCAAGAGACCCAGTACTTC. Translation: CAISELSGLAGQETQYF.

V gene TRBV28 combines with J gene TRBJ1-2; 7 bases are a match to TRBD1. Looked up from germline, CDR1 is MDHEN and CDR2 is SYDVKM. V dropped 5 bases and J dropped 4; count of bases not matched to a gene: 7. CDR3 length: 14 residues. CDR3 DNA sequence: TGTGCCAGCAGTGCCCAGGGGGTTATCTATGGCTACACCTTC. Protein: CASSAQGVIYGYTF.

This chain uses TRBV3-1 (or the pseudogene TRBV3-2) with TRBJ2-7; 12 bases map to TRBD2. The CDR3 runs 17 residues. V shed 2 bases and J 1 base; nucleotides not matched to a gene: 6. CDR1 and CDR2 from the germline V gene are LGHDT and YNNKEL (reference sequence). The CDR3 DNA follows: TGTGCCAGCAGCCAAATCTCTAGCGGGAGGGCTTCCTACGAGCAGTACTTC. It codes for CASSQISSGRASYEQYF.